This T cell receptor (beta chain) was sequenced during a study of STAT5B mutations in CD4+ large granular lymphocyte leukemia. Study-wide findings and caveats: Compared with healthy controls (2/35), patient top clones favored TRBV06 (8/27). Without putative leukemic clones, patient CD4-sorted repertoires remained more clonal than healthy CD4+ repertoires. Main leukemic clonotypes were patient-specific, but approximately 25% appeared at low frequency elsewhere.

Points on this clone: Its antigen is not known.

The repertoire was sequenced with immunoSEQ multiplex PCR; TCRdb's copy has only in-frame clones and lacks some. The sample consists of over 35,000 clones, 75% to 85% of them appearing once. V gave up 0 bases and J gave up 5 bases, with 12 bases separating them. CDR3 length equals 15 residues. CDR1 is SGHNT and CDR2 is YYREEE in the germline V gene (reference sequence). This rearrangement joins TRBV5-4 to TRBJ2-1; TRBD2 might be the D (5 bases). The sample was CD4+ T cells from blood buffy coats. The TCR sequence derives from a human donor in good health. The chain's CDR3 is CASSLGGRGNNEQFF. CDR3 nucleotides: TGTGCCAGCAGCTTGGGAGGTCGGGGTAACAATGAGCAGTTCTTC. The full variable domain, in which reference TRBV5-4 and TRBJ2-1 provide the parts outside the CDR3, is ETGVTQSPTHLIKTRGQQVTLRCSSQSGHNTVSWYQQALGQGPQFIFQYYREEENGRGNFPPRFSGLQFPNYSSELNVNALELDDSALYLCASSLGGRGNNEQFFGPGTRLTVL.